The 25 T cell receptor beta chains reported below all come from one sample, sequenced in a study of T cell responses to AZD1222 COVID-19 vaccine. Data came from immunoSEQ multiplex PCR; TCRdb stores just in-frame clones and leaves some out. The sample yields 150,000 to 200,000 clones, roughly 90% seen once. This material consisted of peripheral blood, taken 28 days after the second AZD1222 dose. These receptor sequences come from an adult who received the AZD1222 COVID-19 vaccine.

DNA of the CDR3: TGTGCCAGCAGTGAACGCCTATCCGGGGGGCAGAACGAAAAACTGTTTTTT. Residues: CASSERLSGGQNEKLFF. The chain is built from TRBV6-1 and TRBJ1-4; D is perhaps TRBD1 (6 bases). The CDR3 sequence is 17 residues long. Trimming took 2 bases from V and 8 from J, leaving 21 bases between them. Germline V gene data show CDR1 as MNHNS and CDR2 as SASEGT.

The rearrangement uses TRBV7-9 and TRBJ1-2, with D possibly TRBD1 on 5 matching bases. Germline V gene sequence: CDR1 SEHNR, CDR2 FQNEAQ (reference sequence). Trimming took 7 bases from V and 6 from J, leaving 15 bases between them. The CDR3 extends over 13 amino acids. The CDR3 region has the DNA TGTGCCAGCAACCCGGGACGACCACATGGCTACACCTTC. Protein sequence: CASNPGRPHGYTF.

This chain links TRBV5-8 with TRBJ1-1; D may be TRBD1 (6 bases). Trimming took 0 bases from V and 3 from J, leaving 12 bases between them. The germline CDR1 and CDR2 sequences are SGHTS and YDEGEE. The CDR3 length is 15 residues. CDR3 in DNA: TGTGCCAGCAGCTTGGCGGCAGGGGTGGACACTGAAGCTTTCTTT. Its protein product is CASSLAAGVDTEAFF.

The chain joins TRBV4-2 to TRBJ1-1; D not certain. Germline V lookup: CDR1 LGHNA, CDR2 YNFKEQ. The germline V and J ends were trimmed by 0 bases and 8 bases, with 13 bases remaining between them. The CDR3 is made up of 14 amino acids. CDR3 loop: CASSQDRAPGEAFF. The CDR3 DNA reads TGTGCCAGCAGCCAAGATCGGGCCCCGGGGGAAGCTTTCTTT.

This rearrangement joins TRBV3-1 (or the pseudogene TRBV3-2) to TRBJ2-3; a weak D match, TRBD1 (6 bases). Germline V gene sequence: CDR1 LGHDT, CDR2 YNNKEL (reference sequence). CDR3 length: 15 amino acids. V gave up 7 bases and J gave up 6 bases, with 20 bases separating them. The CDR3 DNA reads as TGTGCCAGCACCTCAAGAAGTGGACAGTCGGATACGCAGTATTTT. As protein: CASTSRSGQSDTQYF.

The CDR3 protein is CASSPQGGEQYF. The CDR3 DNA sequence: TGTGCCAGCAGTCCACAAGGAGGCGAGCAGTACTTC. This chain uses TRBV27 with TRBJ2-7; TRBD2 is a possible D gene (5 bases). Trimming stripped 5 bases from V and 6 bases from J, with 11 bases between. Per germline, CDR1 MNHEY and CDR2 SMNVEV (reference sequence). The CDR3 covers 12 residues.

CDR3 sequence (DNA): TGTGCCTGGCAAAGGGATTCCAATCAGCCCCAGCATTTT. Amino acid sequence: CAWQRDSNQPQHF. The genes are TRBV30 and TRBJ1-5; no definite D call. The CDR3 extends over 13 amino acids. Trimming stripped 5 bases from V and 3 bases from J, with 11 bases between. The V gene's germline CDR1 is GTSNPN and CDR2 SVGIG (reference sequence).

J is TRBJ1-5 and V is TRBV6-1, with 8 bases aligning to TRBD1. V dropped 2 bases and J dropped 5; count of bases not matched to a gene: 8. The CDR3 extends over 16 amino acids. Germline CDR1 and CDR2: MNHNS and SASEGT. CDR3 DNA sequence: TGTGCCAGCAGTGAAAAGGAAGGGACAGGCCATCAGCCCCAGCATTTT. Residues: CASSEKEGTGHQPQHF.

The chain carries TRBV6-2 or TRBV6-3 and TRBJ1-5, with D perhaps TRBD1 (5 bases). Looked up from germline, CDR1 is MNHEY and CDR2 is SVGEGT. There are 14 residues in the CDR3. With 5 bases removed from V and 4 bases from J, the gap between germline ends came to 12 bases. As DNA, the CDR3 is TGTGCCAGCAGTACCCGGGACGGAAATCAGCCCCAGCATTTT. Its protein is CASSTRDGNQPQHF.

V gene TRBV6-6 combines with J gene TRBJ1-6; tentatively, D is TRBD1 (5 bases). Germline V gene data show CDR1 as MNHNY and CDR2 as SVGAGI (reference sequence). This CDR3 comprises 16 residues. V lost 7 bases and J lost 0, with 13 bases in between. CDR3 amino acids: CASKIHRSSYNSPLHF. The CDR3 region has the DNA TGTGCCAGCAAGATTCACAGGAGCTCCTATAATTCACCCCTCCACTTT.

The DNA for the CDR3 is TGTGCCACCAGTGCCGCGGGGGGGCCAAACAATGAGCAGTTCTTC. This encodes CATSAAGGPNNEQFF. The chain is built from TRBV24-1 and TRBJ2-1; 9 nucleotides agree with TRBD2. Unmatched junction bases numbered 6, after V lost 5 bases and J lost 5 bases. There are 15 residues in the CDR3. Germline V gene lookup returns CDR1 KGHDR and CDR2 SFDVKD.

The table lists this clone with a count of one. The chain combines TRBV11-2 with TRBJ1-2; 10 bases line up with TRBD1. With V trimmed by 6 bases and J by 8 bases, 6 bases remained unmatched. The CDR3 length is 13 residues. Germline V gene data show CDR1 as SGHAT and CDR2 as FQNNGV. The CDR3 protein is CASSRDRGGGYTF. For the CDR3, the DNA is TGTGCCAGCAGTCGGGACAGGGGAGGCGGCTACACCTTC.

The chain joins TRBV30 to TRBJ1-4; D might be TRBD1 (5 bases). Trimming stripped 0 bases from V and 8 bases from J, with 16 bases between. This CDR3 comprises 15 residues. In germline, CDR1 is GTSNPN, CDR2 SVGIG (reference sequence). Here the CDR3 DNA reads TGTGCCTGGAGTGTACCTCAAGGGGCTGGGGAAAAACTGTTTTTT. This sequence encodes CAWSVPQGAGEKLFF.

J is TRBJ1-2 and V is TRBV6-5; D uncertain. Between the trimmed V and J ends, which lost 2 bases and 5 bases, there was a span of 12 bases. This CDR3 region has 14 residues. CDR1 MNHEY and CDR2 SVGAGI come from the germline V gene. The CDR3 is CASSYASINYGYTF. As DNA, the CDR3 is TGTGCCAGCAGTTACGCGTCGATCAATTATGGCTACACCTTC.

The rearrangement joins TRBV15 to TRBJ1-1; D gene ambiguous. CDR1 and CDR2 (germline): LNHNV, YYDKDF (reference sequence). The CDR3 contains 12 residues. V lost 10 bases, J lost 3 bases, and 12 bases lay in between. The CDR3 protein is CAISPQDTEAFF. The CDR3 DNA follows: TGTGCCATCTCACCCCAGGACACTGAAGCTTTCTTT.

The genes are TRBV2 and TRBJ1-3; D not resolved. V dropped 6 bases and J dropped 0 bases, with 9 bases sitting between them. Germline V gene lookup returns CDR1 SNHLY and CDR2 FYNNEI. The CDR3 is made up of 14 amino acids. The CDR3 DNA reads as TGTGCCAGCAGGGGCTGGGGCTCTGGAAACACCATATATTTT. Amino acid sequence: CASRGWGSGNTIYF.

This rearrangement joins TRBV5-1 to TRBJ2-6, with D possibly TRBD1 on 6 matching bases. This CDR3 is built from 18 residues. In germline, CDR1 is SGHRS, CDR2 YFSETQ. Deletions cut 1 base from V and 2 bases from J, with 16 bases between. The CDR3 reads CASSLSPMSGAGANVLTF. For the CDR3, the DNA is TGCGCCAGCAGCTTGTCCCCAATGTCAGGGGCTGGGGCCAACGTCCTGACTTTC. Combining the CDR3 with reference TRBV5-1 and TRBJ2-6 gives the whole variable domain KAGVTQTPRYLIKTRGQQVTLSCSPISGHRSVSWYQQTPGQGLQFLFEYFSETQRNKGNFPGRFSGRQFSNSRSEMNVSTLELGDSALYLCASSLSPMSGAGANVLTFGAGSRLTVL.

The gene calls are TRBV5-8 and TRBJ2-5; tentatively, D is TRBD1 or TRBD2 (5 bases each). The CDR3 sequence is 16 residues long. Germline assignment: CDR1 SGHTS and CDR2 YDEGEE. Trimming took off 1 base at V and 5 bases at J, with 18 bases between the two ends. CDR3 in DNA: TGTGCCAGCAGCTTGAAAGGGACCGGTCCTCTGGAGACCCAGTACTTC. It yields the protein CASSLKGTGPLETQYF. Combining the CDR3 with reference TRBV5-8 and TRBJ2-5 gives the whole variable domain EAGVTQSPTHLIKTRGQQATLRCSPISGHTSVYWYQQALGLGLQFLLWYDEGEERNRGNFPPRFSGRQFPNYSSELNVNALELEDSALYLCASSLKGTGPLETQYFGPGTRLLVL.

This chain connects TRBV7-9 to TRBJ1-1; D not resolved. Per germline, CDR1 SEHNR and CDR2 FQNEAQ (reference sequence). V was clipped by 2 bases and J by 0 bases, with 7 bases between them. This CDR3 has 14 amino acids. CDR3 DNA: TGTGCCAGCAGCTTACAGAATATGAACACTGAAGCTTTCTTT. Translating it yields CASSLQNMNTEAFF.

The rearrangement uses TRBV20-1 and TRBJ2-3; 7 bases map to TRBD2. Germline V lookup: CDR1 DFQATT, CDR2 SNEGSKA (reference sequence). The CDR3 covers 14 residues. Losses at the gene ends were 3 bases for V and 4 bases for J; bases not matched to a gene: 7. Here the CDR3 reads CSASRAGRADTQYF. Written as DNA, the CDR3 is TGCAGTGCTAGTAGGGCGGGGAGGGCAGATACGCAGTATTTT.

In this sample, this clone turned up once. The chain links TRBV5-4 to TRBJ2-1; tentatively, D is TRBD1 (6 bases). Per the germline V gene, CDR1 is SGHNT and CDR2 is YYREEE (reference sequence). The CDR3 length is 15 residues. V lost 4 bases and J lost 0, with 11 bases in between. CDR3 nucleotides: TGTGCCAGCAGCACCGGACAGTTCTCCTACAATGAGCAGTTCTTC. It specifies CASSTGQFSYNEQFF. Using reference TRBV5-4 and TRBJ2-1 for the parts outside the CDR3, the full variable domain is ETGVTQSPTHLIKTRGQQVTLRCSSQSGHNTVSWYQQALGQGPQFIFQYYREEENGRGNFPPRFSGLQFPNYSSELNVNALELDDSALYLCASSTGQFSYNEQFFGPGTRLTVL.

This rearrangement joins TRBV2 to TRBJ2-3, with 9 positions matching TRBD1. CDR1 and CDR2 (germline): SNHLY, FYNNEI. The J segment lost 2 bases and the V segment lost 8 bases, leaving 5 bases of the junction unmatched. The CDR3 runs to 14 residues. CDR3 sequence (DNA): TGTGCCAGCGAAGGGACAGGGTCCACAGATACGCAGTATTTT. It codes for CASEGTGSTDTQYF.

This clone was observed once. The CDR3 nucleotides are TGTGCCTGGGGCCGTAGGGGCACTGAAGCTTTCTTT. Residues: CAWGRRGTEAFF. V gene TRBV30 combines with J gene TRBJ1-1; maybe TRBD1 (5 bases). The V gene lost 5 bases and the J gene lost 4 bases, with 11 bases spanning the gap. The CDR3 runs 12 residues. The V gene's germline CDR1 is GTSNPN and CDR2 SVGIG (reference sequence).

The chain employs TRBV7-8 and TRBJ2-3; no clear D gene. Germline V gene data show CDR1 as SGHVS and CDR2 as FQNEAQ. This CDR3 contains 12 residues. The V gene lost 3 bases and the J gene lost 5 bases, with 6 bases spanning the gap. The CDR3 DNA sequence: TGTGCCAGCAGCTTTCTCCAAGATACGCAGTATTTT. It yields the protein CASSFLQDTQYF.

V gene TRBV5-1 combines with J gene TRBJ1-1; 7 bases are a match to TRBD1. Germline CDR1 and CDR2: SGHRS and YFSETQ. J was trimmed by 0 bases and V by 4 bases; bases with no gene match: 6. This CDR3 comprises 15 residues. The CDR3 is CASSHQQGMNTEAFF. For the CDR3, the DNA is TGCGCCAGCAGCCACCAACAGGGGATGAACACTGAAGCTTTCTTT.